This TCR beta chain appears in the sequencing data of a study of beta chain features in type 1 diabetes. With V trimmed by 3 bases and J by 2 bases, 6 bases remained unmatched. This CDR3 spans 15 amino acids. CDR1 MDHEN and CDR2 SYDVKM come from the germline V gene. The authors reverse transcribed all of the isolated RNA, so sequencing captured expressed TCRB transcripts. Repertoires were generated with immunoSEQ multiplex PCR, while TCRdb's copy carries only in-frame clones and drops some. Here the sample spans 350,000 to 400,000 clones, about 16% being singletons. This clone turned up a few times. This TCR derives from a woman aged 18-30 years in good health. The chain recombines TRBV28 with TRBJ2-5, with 7 positions matching TRBD1. Sequences were obtained from naive CD4+ T cells from blood. The CDR3 loop is CASSFTLTGQETQYF. The CDR3 nucleotides read TGTGCCAGCAGTTTTACTTTGACAGGGCAAGAGACCCAGTACTTC.